This T cell receptor beta chain was profiled in a study of T cells in Graves' hyperthyroidism and ophthalmopathy. Study-level findings and limits: Ophthalmopathy was distinguished from stable hyperthyroidism by 13 V-J signatures.

Germline V gene lookup returns CDR1 SEHNR and CDR2 FQNEAQ (reference sequence). The CDR3 loop spans 14 amino acids. V dropped 3 bases and J dropped 5; count of bases not matched to a gene: 6. Among the patients, aged 18 to 65, hyperthyroidism was newly diagnosed and had lasted under 2 months. Exclusions: uncontrolled infection, other autoimmune disease, pregnancy, lactation. Amplified TCR beta CDR3 regions came from RNA transcripts. Primed by the HTBI set, a first-round RT-PCR was run on the TCR CDR3. TCRdb passed the multiplex PCR reads through MiXCR, listing each CDR3 protein once. Among fewer than 700,000 distinct CDR3 sequences, about 16% were seen once, and the ten largest hold around 4%. Notes on this clonotype: No antigen is known for it.

The source material was blood. The gene calls are TRBV7-9 and TRBJ2-7; 8 bases map to TRBD2. The TCR was taken from a woman aged 25 to 39 with Graves' hyperthyroidism. CDR3 sequence (DNA): TGTGCCAGCAGCTTGGGACTAGGGGAAAACGAGCAGTACTTC. Translation gives CASSLGLGENEQYF. Full variable domain (missing parts from reference TRBV7-9 and TRBJ2-7): DTGVSQNPRHKITKRGQNVTFRCDPISEHNRLYWYRQTLGQGPEFLTYFQNEAQLEKSRLLSDRFSAERPKGSFSTLEIQRTEQGDSAMYLCASSLGLGENEQYFGPGTRLTVT.